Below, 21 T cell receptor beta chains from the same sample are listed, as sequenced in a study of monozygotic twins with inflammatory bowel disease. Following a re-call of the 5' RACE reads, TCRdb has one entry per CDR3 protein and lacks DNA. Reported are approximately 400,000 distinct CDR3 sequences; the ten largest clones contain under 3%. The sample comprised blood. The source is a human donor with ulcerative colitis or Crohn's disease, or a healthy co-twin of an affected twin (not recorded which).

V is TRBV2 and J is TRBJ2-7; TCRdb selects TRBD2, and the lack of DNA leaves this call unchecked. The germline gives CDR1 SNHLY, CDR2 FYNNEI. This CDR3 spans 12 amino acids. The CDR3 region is CASRGEGHEQYF.

CDR3 protein: CASRSLAASTDTQYF. V gene TRBV7-9 combines with J gene TRBJ2-3; with no DNA, the TCRdb D assignment of TRBD2 cannot be verified. The CDR3 contains 15 residues. Germline-derived CDR1 and CDR2 are SEHNR and FQNEAQ (reference sequence).

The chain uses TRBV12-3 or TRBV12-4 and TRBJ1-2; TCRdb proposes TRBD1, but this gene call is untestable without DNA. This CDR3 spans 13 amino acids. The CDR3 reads CASGSTGTDGYTF.

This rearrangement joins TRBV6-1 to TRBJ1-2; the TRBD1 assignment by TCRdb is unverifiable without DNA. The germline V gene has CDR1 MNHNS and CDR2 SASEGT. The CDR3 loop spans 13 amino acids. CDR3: CASSQQGDYGYTF.

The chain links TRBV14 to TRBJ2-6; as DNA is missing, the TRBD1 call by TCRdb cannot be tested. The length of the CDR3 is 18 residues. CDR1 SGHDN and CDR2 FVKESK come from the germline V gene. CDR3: CASSHSGTDPLRANVLTF.

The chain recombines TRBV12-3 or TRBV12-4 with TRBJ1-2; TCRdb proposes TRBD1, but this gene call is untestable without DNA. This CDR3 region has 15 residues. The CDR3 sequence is CASSPGELIHYGYTF.

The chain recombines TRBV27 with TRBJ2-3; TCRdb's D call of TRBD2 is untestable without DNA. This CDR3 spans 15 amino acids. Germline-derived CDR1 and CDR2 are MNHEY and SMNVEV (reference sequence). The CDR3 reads CASSLLAGVADTQYF.

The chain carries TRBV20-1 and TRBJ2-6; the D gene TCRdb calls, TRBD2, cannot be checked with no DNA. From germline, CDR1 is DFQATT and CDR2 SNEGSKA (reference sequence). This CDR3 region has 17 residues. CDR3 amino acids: CSALPEGGHSGANVLTF.

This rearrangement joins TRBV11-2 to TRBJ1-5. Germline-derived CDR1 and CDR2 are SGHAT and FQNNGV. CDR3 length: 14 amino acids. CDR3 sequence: CASSLENSNQPQHF. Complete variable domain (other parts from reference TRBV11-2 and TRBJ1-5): EAGVAQSPRYKIIEKRQSVAFWCNPISGHATLYWYQQILGQGPKLLIQFQNNGVVDDSQLPKDRFSAERLKGVDSTLKIQPAKLEDSAVYLCASSLENSNQPQHFGDGTRLSIL.

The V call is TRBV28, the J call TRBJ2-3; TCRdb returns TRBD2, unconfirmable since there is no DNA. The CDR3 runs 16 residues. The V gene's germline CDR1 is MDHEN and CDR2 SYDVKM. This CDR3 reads CASSSPGGPGTDTQYF.

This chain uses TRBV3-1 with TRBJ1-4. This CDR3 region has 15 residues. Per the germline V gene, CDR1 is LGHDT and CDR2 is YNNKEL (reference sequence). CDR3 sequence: CASSQVRTTNEKLFF.

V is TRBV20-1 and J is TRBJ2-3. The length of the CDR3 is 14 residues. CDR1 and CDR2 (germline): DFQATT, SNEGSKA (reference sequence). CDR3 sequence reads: CSARDGRGGDTQYF.

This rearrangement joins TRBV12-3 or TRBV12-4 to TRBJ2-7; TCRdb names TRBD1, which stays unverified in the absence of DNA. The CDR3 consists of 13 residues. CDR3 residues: CASSLGTGDEQYF.

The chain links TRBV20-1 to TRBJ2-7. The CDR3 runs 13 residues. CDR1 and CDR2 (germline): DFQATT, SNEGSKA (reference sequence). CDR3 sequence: CSASAGSSYEQYF.

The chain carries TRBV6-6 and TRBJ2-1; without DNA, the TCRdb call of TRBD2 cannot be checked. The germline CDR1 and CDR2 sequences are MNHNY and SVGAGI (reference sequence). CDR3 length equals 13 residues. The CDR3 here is CASRSGGYNEQFF.

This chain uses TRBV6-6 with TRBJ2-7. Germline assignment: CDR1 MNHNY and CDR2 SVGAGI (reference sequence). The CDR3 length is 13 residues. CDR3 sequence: CASTRQGPYEQYF.

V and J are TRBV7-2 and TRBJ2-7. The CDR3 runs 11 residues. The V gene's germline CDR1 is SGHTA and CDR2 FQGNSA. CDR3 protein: CASSPAYEQYF.

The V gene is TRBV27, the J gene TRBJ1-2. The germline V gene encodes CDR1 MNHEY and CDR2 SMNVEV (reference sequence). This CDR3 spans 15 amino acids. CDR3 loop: CASSLSGRVNYGYTF.

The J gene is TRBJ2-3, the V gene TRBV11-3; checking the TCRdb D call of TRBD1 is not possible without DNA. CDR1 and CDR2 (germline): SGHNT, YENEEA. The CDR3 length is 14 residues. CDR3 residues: CASSSGTLTDTQYF.

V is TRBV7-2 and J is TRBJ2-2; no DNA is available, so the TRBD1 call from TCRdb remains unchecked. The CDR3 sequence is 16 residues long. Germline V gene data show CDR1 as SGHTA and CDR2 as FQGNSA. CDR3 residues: CASIPRGGSGTGELFF.

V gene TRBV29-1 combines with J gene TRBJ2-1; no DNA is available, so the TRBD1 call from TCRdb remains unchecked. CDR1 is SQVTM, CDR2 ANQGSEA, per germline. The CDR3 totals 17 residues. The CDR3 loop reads CSVARERQGIGYNEQFF.